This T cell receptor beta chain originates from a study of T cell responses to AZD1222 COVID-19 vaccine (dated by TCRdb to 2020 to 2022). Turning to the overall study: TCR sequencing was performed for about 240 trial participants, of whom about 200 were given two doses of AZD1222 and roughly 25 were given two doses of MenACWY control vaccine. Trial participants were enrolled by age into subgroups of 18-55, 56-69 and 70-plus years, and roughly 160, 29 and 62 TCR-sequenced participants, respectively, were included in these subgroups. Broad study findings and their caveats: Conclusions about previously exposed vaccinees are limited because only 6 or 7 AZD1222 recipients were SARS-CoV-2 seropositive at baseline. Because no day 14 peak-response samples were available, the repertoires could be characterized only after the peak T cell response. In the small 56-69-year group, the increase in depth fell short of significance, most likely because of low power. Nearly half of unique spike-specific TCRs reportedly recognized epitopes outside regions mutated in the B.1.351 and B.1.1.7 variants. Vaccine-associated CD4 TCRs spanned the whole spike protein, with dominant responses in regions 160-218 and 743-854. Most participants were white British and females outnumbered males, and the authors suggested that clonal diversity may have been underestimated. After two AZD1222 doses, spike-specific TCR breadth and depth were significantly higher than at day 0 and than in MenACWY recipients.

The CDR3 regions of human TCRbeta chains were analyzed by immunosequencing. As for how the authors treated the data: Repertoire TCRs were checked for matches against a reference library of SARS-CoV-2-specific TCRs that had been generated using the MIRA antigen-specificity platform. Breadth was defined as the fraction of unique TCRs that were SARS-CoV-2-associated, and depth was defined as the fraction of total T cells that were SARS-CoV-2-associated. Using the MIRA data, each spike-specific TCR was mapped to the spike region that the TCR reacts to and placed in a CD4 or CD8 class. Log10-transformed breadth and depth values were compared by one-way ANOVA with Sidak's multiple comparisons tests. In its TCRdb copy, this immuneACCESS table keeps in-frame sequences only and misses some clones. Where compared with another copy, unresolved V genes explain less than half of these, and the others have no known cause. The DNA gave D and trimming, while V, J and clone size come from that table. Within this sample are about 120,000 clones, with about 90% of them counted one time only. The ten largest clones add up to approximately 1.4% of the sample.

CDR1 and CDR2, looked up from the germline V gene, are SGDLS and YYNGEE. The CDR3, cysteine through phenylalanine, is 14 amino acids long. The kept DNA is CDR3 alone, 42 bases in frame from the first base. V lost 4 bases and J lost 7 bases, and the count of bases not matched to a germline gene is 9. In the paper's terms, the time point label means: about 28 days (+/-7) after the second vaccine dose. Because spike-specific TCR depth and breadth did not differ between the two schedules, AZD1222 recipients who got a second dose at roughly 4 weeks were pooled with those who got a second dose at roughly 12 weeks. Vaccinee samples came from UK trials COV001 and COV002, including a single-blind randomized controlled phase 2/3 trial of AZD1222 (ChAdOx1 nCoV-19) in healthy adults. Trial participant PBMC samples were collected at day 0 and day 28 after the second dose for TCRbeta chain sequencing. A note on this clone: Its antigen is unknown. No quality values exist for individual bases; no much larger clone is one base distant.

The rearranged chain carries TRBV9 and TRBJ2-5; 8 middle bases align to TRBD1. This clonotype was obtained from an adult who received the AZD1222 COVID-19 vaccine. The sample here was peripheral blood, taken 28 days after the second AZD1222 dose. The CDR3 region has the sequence CASSSRTGIGTQYF. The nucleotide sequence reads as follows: TGTGCCAGCAGCTCGCGGACAGGGATCGGGACCCAGTACTTC.